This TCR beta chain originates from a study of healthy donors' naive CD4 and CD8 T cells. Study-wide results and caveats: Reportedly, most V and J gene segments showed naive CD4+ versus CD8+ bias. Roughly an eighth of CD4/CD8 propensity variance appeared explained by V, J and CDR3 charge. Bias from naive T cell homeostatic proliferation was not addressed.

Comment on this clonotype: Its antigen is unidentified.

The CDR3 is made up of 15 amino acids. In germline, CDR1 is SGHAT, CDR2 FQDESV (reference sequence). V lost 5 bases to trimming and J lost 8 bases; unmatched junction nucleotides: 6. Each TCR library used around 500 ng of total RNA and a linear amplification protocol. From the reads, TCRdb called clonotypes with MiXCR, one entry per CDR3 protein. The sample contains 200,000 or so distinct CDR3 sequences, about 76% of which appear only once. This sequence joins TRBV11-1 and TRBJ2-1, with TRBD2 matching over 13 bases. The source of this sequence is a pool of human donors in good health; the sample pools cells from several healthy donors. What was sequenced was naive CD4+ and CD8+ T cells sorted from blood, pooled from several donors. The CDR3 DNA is TGTGCCAGCAGCCTGACTAGCGGGAGGCTGGATGAGCAGTTCTTC. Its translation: CASSLTSGRLDEQFF.